These T cell receptor beta chains were read from a single sample in a study of blood T cells in healthy people across ages. TCRdb reprocessed the 5' RACE reads via MiXCR and lists one record per CDR3 protein. The sample carries 710,000 or so distinct CDR3 sequences, 22% recorded once. The sample was blood. The receptor source for this set is a man between 65 and 85 years old in good health. Each CDR3 is given with its conserved first and last residue. Fields, in order: V gene, CDR3 length, CDR3 protein.

v_call: TRBV11-2; cdr3_length: 15; cdr3_aa: CASSLDRVMNTEAFF
v_call: TRBV25-1; cdr3_length: 16; cdr3_aa: CASSEAVGGTNEKLFF
v_call: TRBV5-1; cdr3_length: 14; cdr3_aa: CASSAEASNTEAFF
v_call: TRBV28; cdr3_length: 12; cdr3_aa: CASRLNEYEQYF
v_call: TRBV24-1; cdr3_length: 15; cdr3_aa: CATSEHSGSVGSYTF
v_call: TRBV7-8; cdr3_length: 14; cdr3_aa: CASSSQLWENIQYF
v_call: TRBV3-1; cdr3_length: 16; cdr3_aa: CASSRNPGVGANVLTF
v_call: TRBV5-1; cdr3_length: 16; cdr3_aa: CASSLFTGGIDNEQFF
v_call: TRBV20-1; cdr3_length: 11; cdr3_aa: CSARVSQTQYF
v_call: TRBV9; cdr3_length: 16; cdr3_aa: CASSVADRGRTGELFF
v_call: TRBV5-1; cdr3_length: 12; cdr3_aa: CASSVDRAEAFF
v_call: TRBV7-2; cdr3_length: 12; cdr3_aa: CASSLRQFEAFF
v_call: TRBV11-2; cdr3_length: 15; cdr3_aa: CASSADRGLSYEQYF
v_call: TRBV2; cdr3_length: 16; cdr3_aa: CASSRWDYRDPDTQYF
v_call: TRBV12-3/TRBV12-4; cdr3_length: 16; cdr3_aa: CASSGPVGVPYNEQFF
v_call: TRBV2; cdr3_length: 15; cdr3_aa: CASGSTGATNEKLFF
v_call: TRBV3-1; cdr3_length: 16; cdr3_aa: CASSQGPGTMNTEAFF
v_call: TRBV3-1; cdr3_length: 15; cdr3_aa: CASSPIKGVTDTQYF
v_call: TRBV5-5; cdr3_length: 13; cdr3_aa: CASSSGTAPTQYF
v_call: TRBV20-1; cdr3_length: 11; cdr3_aa: CRAGKNTEAFF
v_call: TRBV15; cdr3_length: 12; cdr3_aa: CATSSWDEKLFF
v_call: TRBV11-2; cdr3_length: 16; cdr3_aa: CASSFGGRRSGNTIYF
v_call: TRBV7-2; cdr3_length: 14; cdr3_aa: CASSLARTDYGYTF
v_call: TRBV29-1; cdr3_length: 14; cdr3_aa: CSVELVTGAIEQFF
v_call: TRBV10-3; cdr3_length: 13; cdr3_aa: CAISGAEGDTQYF
v_call: TRBV3-1; cdr3_length: 14; cdr3_aa: CASSQGDRQETQYF
v_call: TRBV7-3; cdr3_length: 13; cdr3_aa: CASAREVYNEQFF
v_call: TRBV5-1; cdr3_length: 16; cdr3_aa: CASSLILAGIQETQYF
v_call: TRBV6-2/TRBV6-3; cdr3_length: 15; cdr3_aa: CASSFSDRDQETQYF
v_call: TRBV27; cdr3_length: 14; cdr3_aa: CASSYRGSSYEQYF
v_call: TRBV20-1; cdr3_length: 11; cdr3_aa: CSAREQYGYTF
v_call: TRBV29-1; cdr3_length: 13; cdr3_aa: CSVAGVPQETQYF
v_call: TRBV18; cdr3_length: 17; cdr3_aa: CASSPRPGIEGSSEQYF
v_call: TRBV6-6; cdr3_length: 14; cdr3_aa: CASSPGGTQETQYF
v_call: TRBV12-3/TRBV12-4; cdr3_length: 17; cdr3_aa: CASSLMGKMAGTDTQYF
v_call: TRBV6-4; cdr3_length: 13; cdr3_aa: CASAQEEGFGYTF
v_call: TRBV6-5; cdr3_length: 11; cdr3_aa: CGGGREEKLFF
v_call: TRBV7-6; cdr3_length: 16; cdr3_aa: CASSPTGLAGPDTQYF
v_call: TRBV7-2; cdr3_length: 17; cdr3_aa: CASSLPGGQIAKNIQYF
v_call: TRBV11-2; cdr3_length: 16; cdr3_aa: CASSATLGLAENIQYF
v_call: TRBV7-8; cdr3_length: 15; cdr3_aa: CASSLVSGRVNEQFF